Listed here are 20 T cell receptor beta chains from one sample, sequenced in a study of spatial heterogeneity in lung cancer. TCRdb re-called the 5' RACE reads through MiXCR, storing one row per CDR3 protein. The table lists about 27,000 distinct CDR3 sequences, 6% to 7.5% of them singletons. Time point here: sample taken at primary tumor resection. The sequencing used PBMCs, collected at surgery. These receptors came from a male donor with early-stage non-small cell lung cancer.

This clonotype was found many times. The genes are TRBV28 and TRBJ2-5; TRBD2 agrees at 11 bases. The V segment lost 6 bases and the J segment 4 bases; nucleotides outside the gene matches: 13. Germline V gives CDR1 MDHEN, CDR2 SYDVKM. CDR3 length equals 17 residues. CDR3 DNA: TGTGCCAGCAGACGCCCGTCCGGGACTAGCGGACTAGAGACCCAGTACTTC. Residues: CASRRPSGTSGLETQYF.

This clonotype came up many times. J is TRBJ1-2 and V is TRBV14; maybe TRBD1 (5 bases). Germline V gives CDR1 SGHDN, CDR2 FVKESK. The CDR3 is made up of 16 amino acids. V lost 1 base and J lost 2, with 14 bases in between. The CDR3 sequence is CASSQVAGPGNYGYTF. CDR3 in DNA: TGTGCCAGCAGCCAAGTGGCAGGGCCGGGGAACTATGGCTACACCTTC.

The V gene is TRBV20-1, the J gene TRBJ2-7; D is unresolved. The germline V and J ends were trimmed by 5 bases and 5 bases, with 22 bases remaining between them. The CDR3 totals 15 residues. Germline CDR1 DFQATT, CDR2 SNEGSKA (reference sequence). The CDR3 region is CSAQIARVINNEQYF. The CDR3 DNA is TGCAGTGCTCAAATCGCCAGAGTAATCAACAACGAGCAGTACTTC.

The sample holds a few counts of this clonotype. J is TRBJ2-2 and V is TRBV6-5; D is possibly TRBD1 or TRBD2 (5 bases each). The V gene's germline CDR1 is MNHEY and CDR2 SVGAGI. Trimming left V 6 bases short and J 5 bases short, with 13 bases between. The CDR3 spans 14 residues. The CDR3 DNA is TGTGCCAGCAGCGCCGGGGCCGGGACCGGGGAGCTGTTTTTT. It is translated as CASSAGAGTGELFF.

In this sample, this clonotype turned up many times. This sequence joins TRBV7-9 and TRBJ1-6, with 7 bases matching TRBD1. The ends lost 4 bases at V and 8 bases at J; junction bases unmatched: 5. The CDR3 runs to 14 residues. Germline V gene sequence: CDR1 SEHNR, CDR2 FQNEAQ (reference sequence). Here the CDR3 reads CASSSDRAYSPLHF. In DNA, the CDR3 is TGTGCCAGCAGCTCCGACAGGGCCTATTCACCCCTCCACTTT.

This clonotype was detected many times. CDR3 sequence (DNA): TGTGCCAGCAGTTCCTCCGACAGGATCGGGCAGGGGCAGTTCTTC. Translating it yields CASSSSDRIGQGQFF. V gene TRBV28 combines with J gene TRBJ2-1; D is possibly TRBD1 (6 bases). CDR3 length equals 15 residues. Trimming left V 4 bases short and J 12 bases short, with 22 bases between. Germline V gives CDR1 MDHEN, CDR2 SYDVKM.

This clonotype qualifies as medium-sized. The chain has TRBV20-1 and TRBJ1-2, with 8 bases aligning to TRBD1. Germline CDR1 reads DFQATT; CDR2 reads SNEGSKA (reference sequence). The CDR3 consists of 14 residues. The J segment lost 8 bases and the V segment lost 6 bases, leaving 14 bases of the junction unmatched. The CDR3 DNA follows: TGCAGTGCCGTAGATCCAGGGGGCGCCCGAGGCTACACCTTC. Translated: CSAVDPGGARGYTF.

V usage is TRBV20-1 and J usage is TRBJ2-1; D possibly corresponds to TRBD1 (6 bases). The CDR3 is 15 residues long. CDR1 is DFQATT, CDR2 SNEGSKA, per germline (reference sequence). Trimming removed 4 bases from V and 3 bases from J, with 16 bases in between. The CDR3 DNA follows: TGCAGTGCTACTCGTGACAGGAAGAGCTACAATGAGCAGTTCTTC. This translates into CSATRDRKSYNEQFF.

This clonotype was seen a handful of times. This rearrangement joins TRBV27 to TRBJ1-2; D not resolved. CDR3 length: 14 amino acids. CDR1 and CDR2 from the germline V gene are MNHEY and SMNVEV (reference sequence). V gave up 5 bases and J gave up 7 bases, with 17 bases separating them. CDR3 coding DNA: TGTGCCAGCAGTCCACCGACTCCCGCCGGTGGCTACACCTTC. Amino acids: CASSPPTPAGGYTF.

This clonotype came up a few times. The chain has TRBV5-1 and TRBJ1-1; 7 bases align to TRBD1. CDR3 length: 16 residues. Germline lookup yields CDR1 SGHRS and CDR2 YFSETQ. V gave up 6 bases and J gave up 0 bases; unmatched junction bases: 11. The CDR3, as DNA: TGCGCCAGCACCCCCAGGGGGGGCGAAATGAACACTGAAGCTTTCTTT. As protein: CASTPRGGEMNTEAFF.

This clonotype was detected a few times. The chain couples TRBV6-5 to TRBJ2-5; TRBD1 matches 11 bases. The CDR3 runs 14 residues. J lost 4 bases, V lost 5 bases, and 3 bases had no gene match. Germline CDR1 is MNHEY and CDR2 is SVGAGI. CDR3 sequence reads: CASSRTGGRETQYF. CDR3 sequence (DNA): TGTGCCAGCAGTAGGACAGGGGGCAGAGAGACCCAGTACTTC.

This clonotype was observed at least ten times. V usage is TRBV5-1 and J usage is TRBJ2-5; the match to TRBD2 covers 9 bases. From germline, CDR1 is SGHRS and CDR2 YFSETQ. The CDR3 spans 13 residues. The V segment lost 5 bases and the J segment 4 bases; nucleotides outside the gene matches: 3. This CDR3 is CASRIAGAETQYF. The CDR3 DNA follows: TGCGCCAGCAGAATAGCGGGAGCAGAGACCCAGTACTTC.

By sample share, this clonotype is medium-sized (0.01 to 0.1%). The rearrangement uses TRBV7-8 and TRBJ2-5; D not certain. The CDR3 contains 16 residues. Trimming stripped 4 bases from V and 0 bases from J, with 15 bases between. The germline CDR1 and CDR2 sequences are SGHVS and FQNEAQ. The CDR3 DNA is TGTGCCAGCAGCTATGGGCAGGCGACCTACCAAGAGACCCAGTACTTC. As protein: CASSYGQATYQETQYF.

On this clonotype itself: At one end, the junction sequence differs from germline, possibly due to a read error. This chain connects TRBV7-7 to TRBJ2-5, with D tentatively TRBD1 or TRBD2 (5 bases each). Germline CDR1 is SSHAT and CDR2 is FNYEAQ (reference sequence). The CDR3 spans 14 residues. CDR3: CASSPSGRSETQYF. In DNA, the CDR3 is TGTGCTAGCAGTCCTTCGGGGCGGTCGGAGACCCAGTACTTC.

The table lists this clonotype with many counts. V usage is TRBV6-6 and J usage is TRBJ2-3; D gene unclear. The V end lost 2 bases, the J end lost 3 bases, and 6 bases lay between the germline ends. Germline CDR1 and CDR2: MNHNY and SVGAGI (reference sequence). The CDR3 runs to 13 residues. The CDR3 loop is CASSYTPTDTQYF. In nucleotides, the CDR3 is TGTGCCAGCAGTTACACCCCGACAGATACGCAGTATTTT.

This chain joins TRBV3-1 and TRBJ2-2; D is uncertain. Trimming took 6 bases from V and 2 from J, leaving 4 bases between them. Germline V gene lookup returns CDR1 LGHDT and CDR2 YNNKEL (reference sequence). The CDR3 extends over 12 amino acids. In DNA form, the CDR3 reads TGTGCCAGCAGACCAAACACCGGGGAGCTGTTTTTT. Its translation is CASRPNTGELFF.

This clonotype appeared many times. The chain recombines TRBV25-1 with TRBJ1-1; TRBD1 matches at 8 bases. CDR1 and CDR2 (germline): MGHDK, SYGVNS. Losses at the gene ends were 6 bases for V and 1 base for J; bases not matched to a gene: 10. The CDR3 runs to 16 residues. CDR3 bases: TGTGCCAGCAGACGCCAGACAGGGGCCTCGAACACTGAAGCTTTCTTT. As protein: CASRRQTGASNTEAFF.

Ten or more counts support this clonotype. The rearrangement uses TRBV12-3 or TRBV12-4 and TRBJ1-2; tentative D call: TRBD1 (6 bases). V was shortened by 3 bases and J by 6 bases, with 17 bases between the two germline ends. The CDR3 extends over 15 amino acids. CDR3 in DNA: TGTGCCAGCAGTTTCAGGACGGGGGGCGTAAATGGCTACACCTTC. Encoded protein: CASSFRTGGVNGYTF.

The chain carries TRBV7-3 and TRBJ2-3; D is possibly TRBD2 (6 bases). V lost 5 bases and J lost 4, with 16 bases in between. The CDR3 runs to 15 residues. Looked up from germline, CDR1 is SGHTA and CDR2 is FQGTGA. The CDR3 sequence is CASSDLGLAADTQYF. CDR3 sequence (DNA): TGTGCCAGCAGCGATCTGGGACTCGCCGCAGATACGCAGTATTTT.

There are many counts of this clonotype. The chain couples TRBV7-8 to TRBJ2-7; TRBD2 is a possible D gene (5 bases). Germline lookup yields CDR1 SGHVS and CDR2 FQNEAQ. The CDR3 runs to 15 residues. Trimming left V 2 bases short and J 2 bases short, with 13 bases between. Written as DNA, the CDR3 is TGTGCCAGCAGCTTACGAGGGTCCAGCCCCTACGAGCAGTACGTC. Its translation: CASSLRGSSPYEQYV.